This entry lists 31 T cell receptor beta chains sequenced from one sample in a study of vaccination effects on CD4 cells after COVID-19. Once cultured for nine to ten days, the cells underwent separation to obtain CD4+ T cells. Two doses of BNT162b2 or mRNA-1273 vaccine were administered to participants. Which antigens these TCRs recognize remains unknown. Produced via immunoSEQ multiplex PCR; TCRdb's table is partial and in-frame only. The table records 45,000 to 55,000 clones, just over 70% of them present only once. This material consisted of CD4+ T cells from PBMCs cultured without peptide, taken after COVID-19 vaccination. The receptors originated from a human donor who received a COVID-19 vaccine.

V is TRBV25-1 and J is TRBJ1-4, with 7 bases aligning to TRBD1. Trimming cost V 10 bases and J 3 bases; bases outside gene matches: 5. Germline lookup yields CDR1 MGHDK and CDR2 SYGVNS. The CDR3 runs to 13 residues. In nucleotides, the CDR3 is TGTGCCAACCGGACAGGACCTAATGAAAAACTGTTTTTT. As protein: CANRTGPNEKLFF.

This clone was detected once. J is TRBJ2-5 and V is TRBV19; TRBD1 aligns across 9 bases. The junction had 5 bases not matched to a gene; V was cut back by 5 bases and J by 4 bases. The germline CDR1 and CDR2 sequences are LNHDA and SQIVND (reference sequence). The CDR3 is 14 residues long. CDR3 coding DNA: TGTGCCAGTAGTGGGGACAGGGCTCGAGAGACCCAGTACTTC. This gives the protein CASSGDRARETQYF.

CDR3 amino acids: CASSDDLSSYNEQFF. CDR3 nucleotides: TGCGCCAGCAGTGACGATCTTAGCTCCTACAATGAGCAGTTCTTC. The rearrangement joins TRBV10-2 to TRBJ2-1; D ambiguous. In germline, CDR1 is WSHSY, CDR2 SAAADI. V dropped 3 bases and J dropped 0 bases, with 9 bases sitting between them. The CDR3 totals 15 residues.

This chain uses TRBV10-1 with TRBJ2-5, with D possibly TRBD2 on 6 matching bases. CDR1 and CDR2 (germline): WNHNN, SYGVQD (reference sequence). V dropped 3 bases and J dropped 4 bases, with 9 bases sitting between them. This CDR3 is built from 13 residues. The CDR3 protein is CASSDWRGETQYF. In DNA form, the CDR3 reads TGCGCCAGCAGTGATTGGAGGGGAGAGACCCAGTACTTC.

The rearrangement joins TRBV6-4 to TRBJ2-1; D may be TRBD1 or TRBD2 (6 bases each). Germline V gene lookup returns CDR1 MRHNA and CDR2 SNTAGT. The CDR3 consists of 16 residues. Trimming cost V 3 bases and J 6 bases, with 18 bases left between them. CDR3 coding DNA: TGTGCCAGCAGTGAATGGTCGGGGGCAGACCCCAATGAGCAGTTCTTC. Translation gives CASSEWSGADPNEQFF.

The genes are TRBV3-1 (or the pseudogene TRBV3-2) and TRBJ2-7; 7 positions match TRBD2. V lost 7 bases to trimming and J lost 1 base; unmatched junction nucleotides: 7. The germline gives CDR1 LGHDT, CDR2 YNNKEL (reference sequence). This CDR3 has 14 residues. CDR3 region: CASTRFGGSYEQYF. CDR3 nucleotide sequence: TGTGCCAGCACCCGATTCGGGGGGTCCTACGAGCAGTACTTC.

The chain has TRBV30 and TRBJ1-2; 10 positions match TRBD1. Germline V gives CDR1 GTSNPN, CDR2 SVGIG (reference sequence). The length of the CDR3 is 16 residues. V shed 2 bases and J 1 base; nucleotides not matched to a gene: 7. The CDR3 sequence is CAWSPGTGAFNYGYTF. CDR3 sequence (DNA): TGTGCCTGGAGTCCCGGGACAGGGGCCTTTAACTATGGCTACACCTTC.

The chain carries TRBV19 and TRBJ1-1; D uncertain. CDR3 size: 15 residues. The germline V gene encodes CDR1 LNHDA and CDR2 SQIVND (reference sequence). Trimming stripped 4 bases from V and 8 bases from J, with 20 bases between. The CDR3 DNA is TGTGCCAGTAGTACCCTGGGCAGCGGTGAGACCGAAGCTTTCTTT. This gives the protein CASSTLGSGETEAFF.

The chain recombines TRBV18 with TRBJ1-4, with 10 bases identical to TRBD1. CDR3 length: 15 residues. Unmatched junction bases numbered 4, after V lost 1 base and J lost 8 bases. Germline values: CDR1 KGHSH, CDR2 LQKENI. The CDR3: CASSPQTGGHEKLFF. CDR3 nucleotide sequence: TGTGCCAGCTCACCACAGACAGGGGGCCACGAAAAACTGTTTTTT.

Details on this clone: At one end, the junction sequence differs from germline, possibly due to a read error. The V and J genes are TRBV14 and TRBJ1-2; D possibly corresponds to TRBD1 (6 bases). Per the germline V gene, CDR1 is SGHDN and CDR2 is FVKESK. The CDR3 consists of 15 residues. The CDR3 bases are TGTGTCAGCAGCCAAGATAGGAGGGGGAGTGGTGGCTACACCTTC. Protein sequence: CVSSQDRRGSGGYTF.

This rearrangement joins TRBV24-1 to TRBJ1-5; no firm D call. CDR3 length: 15 residues. V lost 4 bases to trimming and J lost 1 base, with 10 bases between them. The germline CDR1 and CDR2 sequences are KGHDR and SFDVKD. The CDR3 loop is CATSDPRRSNQPQHF. DNA for the CDR3: TGTGCCACCAGTGACCCCCGACGGAGCAATCAGCCCCAGCATTTT.

This rearrangement joins TRBV3-1 (or the pseudogene TRBV3-2) to TRBJ1-2; TRBD1 is a possible D gene (5 bases). The germline V gene encodes CDR1 LGHDT and CDR2 YNNKEL (reference sequence). V was clipped by 4 bases and J by 3 bases, with 15 bases between them. This CDR3 has 15 residues. The CDR3 region has the DNA TGTGCCAGCAGCCCCGCGGGAGGGGTGTACTATGGCTACACCTTC. Translated: CASSPAGGVYYGYTF.

The chain carries TRBV3-1 (or the pseudogene TRBV3-2) and TRBJ2-2, with a possible D match to TRBD1 (5 bases). This CDR3 spans 15 amino acids. Looked up from germline, CDR1 is LGHDT and CDR2 is YNNKEL (reference sequence). V lost 4 bases and J lost 6, with 15 bases in between. CDR3 nucleotides: TGTGCCAGCAGCCCCACAGGATGGCGAGCCGGGGAGCTGTTTTTT. This translates into CASSPTGWRAGELFF.

V usage is TRBV11-2 and J usage is TRBJ1-6; 7 nucleotides align to TRBD1. CDR3 length equals 14 residues. Losses at the gene ends were 7 bases for V and 4 bases for J; bases not matched to a gene: 4. CDR1 SGHAT and CDR2 FQNNGV come from the germline V gene. CDR3 bases: TGTGCCAGCACCACGGGACAGTATAATTCACCCCTCCACTTT. This translates into CASTTGQYNSPLHF.

This chain uses TRBV6-5 with TRBJ1-6; D uncertain. The CDR3 covers 14 residues. Trimming shortened V by 7 bases and J by 7 bases, and 14 bases separated the two germline ends. CDR1 MNHEY and CDR2 SVGAGI come from the germline V gene. The CDR3 sequence is CASTGRSFNSPLHF. The CDR3 DNA reads TGTGCCAGCACCGGACGAAGCTTCAATTCACCCCTCCACTTT.

V gene TRBV2 combines with J gene TRBJ1-6; possible D gene TRBD1, 5 bases. CDR3 length: 16 residues. V lost 5 bases, J lost 0 bases, and 11 bases lay in between. Germline-derived CDR1 and CDR2 are SNHLY and FYNNEI. CDR3 sequence (DNA): TGTGCCAGCAGTCGACAGAGAAGCTCCTATAATTCACCCCTCCACTTT. Its translation is CASSRQRSSYNSPLHF.

The chain combines TRBV29-1 with TRBJ2-1; 10 bases line up with TRBD1. CDR1 is SQVTM, CDR2 ANQGSEA, per germline. The CDR3 runs to 16 residues. The trim removed 5 bases at V and 6 bases at J, leaving 13 bases unmatched. The CDR3 DNA reads TGCAGCGTTCGGAGCCGGACAGGGGGATACCCCAATGAGCAGTTCTTC. The encoded protein is CSVRSRTGGYPNEQFF.

The V gene is TRBV5-1, the J gene TRBJ2-7; 10 bases match TRBD1. The junction had 8 bases not matched to a gene; V was cut back by 2 bases and J by 3 bases. CDR1 is SGHRS and CDR2 is YFSETQ in the germline V gene. CDR3 length: 16 amino acids. Here the CDR3 reads CASSLGLDRGGYEQYF. In DNA, the CDR3 is TGCGCCAGCAGCTTAGGATTGGACAGGGGGGGCTACGAGCAGTACTTC.

J is TRBJ2-3 and V is TRBV5-1; D might be TRBD2 (6 bases). The germline CDR1 and CDR2 sequences are SGHRS and YFSETQ. CDR3 length: 15 amino acids. V lost 5 bases, J lost 5 bases, and 18 bases lay in between. CDR3: CASSSPQGGGDTQYF. CDR3 DNA: TGCGCCAGCAGTTCCCCCCAGGGAGGAGGAGATACGCAGTATTTT.

This clone has at least ten counts. V gene TRBV3-1 (or the pseudogene TRBV3-2) combines with J gene TRBJ1-6; unclear D gene. Deletions cut 1 base from V and 9 bases from J, with 13 bases between. Germline CDR1 and CDR2: LGHDT and YNNKEL (reference sequence). The CDR3 runs 15 residues. The CDR3 protein is CASSQGLGLGSPLHF. The CDR3 bases are TGTGCCAGCAGCCAAGGTTTAGGGCTCGGTTCACCCCTCCACTTT.

The chain combines TRBV18 with TRBJ2-1; D is ambiguous. Looked up from germline, CDR1 is KGHSH and CDR2 is LQKENI. The V end lost 3 bases, the J end lost 6 bases, and 12 bases lay between the germline ends. The CDR3 contains 14 residues. In nucleotides, the CDR3 is TGTGCCAGCTCACCCCCCCGGATTTTCAATGAGCAGTTCTTC. Residues: CASSPPRIFNEQFF.

On this clone itself: Other DNA sequences in this specimen translate into the identical CDR3. This chain joins TRBV29-1 and TRBJ2-7; D perhaps matches TRBD2 (5 bases). The CDR3 length is 14 residues. Germline V gives CDR1 SQVTM, CDR2 ANQGSEA. The V gene lost 6 bases and the J gene lost 1 base, with 16 bases spanning the gap. The CDR3 DNA reads TGCAGCGTGGAACGGGGATCTGGGTCCTACGAGCAGTACTTC. Its translation is CSVERGSGSYEQYF.

The chain recombines TRBV5-4 with TRBJ2-2, with 8 nucleotides matching TRBD2. Germline V gene lookup returns CDR1 SGHNT and CDR2 YYREEE (reference sequence). This CDR3 has 17 residues. The junction had 9 bases not matched to a gene; V was cut back by 0 bases and J by 5 bases. As DNA, the CDR3 is TGTGCCAGCAGCTTGGTCCCCTCGGGGGGGCGAACCGGGGAGCTGTTTTTT. It yields the protein CASSLVPSGGRTGELFF.

The gene calls are TRBV5-1 and TRBJ2-7, with D hard to call. CDR1 SGHRS and CDR2 YFSETQ come from the germline V gene. Trimming stripped 1 base from V and 0 bases from J, with 5 bases between. The CDR3 runs to 13 residues. The CDR3: CASSLYSSYEQYF. CDR3 DNA sequence: TGCGCCAGCAGCTTGTACAGCTCCTACGAGCAGTACTTC.

V is TRBV7-9 and J is TRBJ1-2, with D uncertain. The CDR3 has 14 amino acids. Deletions cut 5 bases from V and 0 bases from J, with 10 bases between. Germline V gives CDR1 SEHNR, CDR2 FQNEAQ (reference sequence). The CDR3 loop is CASSLDLTNYGYTF. CDR3 DNA: TGTGCCAGCAGCCTGGACCTCACTAACTATGGCTACACCTTC.

The chain recombines TRBV5-8 with TRBJ1-2; D ambiguous. The CDR3 has 12 amino acids. Trimming removed 7 bases from V and 5 bases from J, with 12 bases in between. From germline, CDR1 is SGHTS and CDR2 YDEGEE. The CDR3 sequence: CASLDRPYGYTF. DNA of the CDR3: TGTGCCAGCCTGGACCGCCCTTATGGCTACACCTTC. Full variable domain (remainder filled in from reference TRBV5-8 and TRBJ1-2): EAGVTQSPTHLIKTRGQQATLRCSPISGHTSVYWYQQALGLGLQFLLWYDEGEERNRGNFPPRFSGRQFPNYSSELNVNALELEDSALYLCASLDRPYGYTFGSGTRLTVV.

The CDR3 bases are TGCAGCGTTGCCCGACAGGGGATGAACACTGAAGCTTTCTTT. As protein: CSVARQGMNTEAFF. This sequence joins TRBV29-1 and TRBJ1-1, with 8 bases matching TRBD1. The CDR3 totals 14 residues. CDR1 is SQVTM, CDR2 ANQGSEA, per germline. Losses at the gene ends were 4 bases for V and 0 bases for J; bases not matched to a gene: 4.

This clone appeared a few times. V and J are TRBV4-1 and TRBJ1-5; 7 nucleotides agree with TRBD1. The CDR3 extends over 16 amino acids. Per germline, CDR1 MGHRA and CDR2 YSYEKL. V gave up 4 bases and J gave up 4 bases; unmatched junction bases: 10. In nucleotides, the CDR3 is TGCGCCAGCAGCCCTCTCGACAGGGAAGGGAATCAGCCCCAGCATTTT. Translated: CASSPLDREGNQPQHF.

J is TRBJ2-7 and V is TRBV7-2; TRBD2 is a possible D gene (6 bases). V dropped 2 bases and J dropped 0 bases, with 11 bases sitting between them. Germline lookup yields CDR1 SGHTA and CDR2 FQGNSA. The CDR3 totals 15 residues. The CDR3 protein is CASSLNVGSSYEQYF. The CDR3 region has the DNA TGTGCCAGCAGCTTAAATGTCGGGAGCTCCTACGAGCAGTACTTC.

In this sample, this clone turned up once. This sequence joins TRBV3-1 (or the pseudogene TRBV3-2) and TRBJ1-1, with 7 positions matching TRBD1. The length of the CDR3 is 17 residues. Trimming cost V 0 bases and J 0 bases; bases outside gene matches: 7. Germline V lookup: CDR1 LGHDT, CDR2 YNNKEL (reference sequence). Here the CDR3 DNA reads TGTGCCAGCAGCCAAGACAGGACAGGCCCTATGAACACTGAAGCTTTCTTT. Translating gives CASSQDRTGPMNTEAFF.

The chain carries TRBV24-1 and TRBJ2-1; a possible D gene is TRBD2 (7 bases). This CDR3 contains 13 residues. The germline CDR1 and CDR2 sequences are KGHDR and SFDVKD. V lost 3 bases and J lost 8, with 10 bases in between. CDR3 sequence: CATSDGGAHEQFF. The CDR3 DNA sequence: TGTGCCACCAGTGATGGGGGGGCGCATGAGCAGTTCTTC.